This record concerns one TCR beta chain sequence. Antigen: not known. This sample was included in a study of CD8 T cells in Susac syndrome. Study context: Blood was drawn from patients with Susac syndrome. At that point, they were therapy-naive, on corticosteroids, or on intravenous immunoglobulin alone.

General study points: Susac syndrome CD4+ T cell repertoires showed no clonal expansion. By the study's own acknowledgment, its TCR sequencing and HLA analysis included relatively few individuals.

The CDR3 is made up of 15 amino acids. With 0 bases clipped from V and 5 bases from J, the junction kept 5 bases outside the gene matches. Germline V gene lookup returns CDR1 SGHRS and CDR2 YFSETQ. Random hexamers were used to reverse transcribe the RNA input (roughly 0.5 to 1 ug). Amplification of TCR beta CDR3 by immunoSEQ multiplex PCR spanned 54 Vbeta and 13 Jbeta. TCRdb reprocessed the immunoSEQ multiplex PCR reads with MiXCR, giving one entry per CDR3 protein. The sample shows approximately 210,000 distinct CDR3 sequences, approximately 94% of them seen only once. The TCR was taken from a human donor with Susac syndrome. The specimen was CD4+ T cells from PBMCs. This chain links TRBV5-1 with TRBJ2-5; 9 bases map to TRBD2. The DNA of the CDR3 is TGCGCCAGCAGCTTGGAGGCTAGCGGGGTGGAGACCCAGTACTTC. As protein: CASSLEASGVETQYF. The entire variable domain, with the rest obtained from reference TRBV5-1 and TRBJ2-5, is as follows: KAGVTQTPRYLIKTRGQQVTLSCSPISGHRSVSWYQQTPGQGLQFLFEYFSETQRNKGNFPGRFSGRQFSNSRSEMNVSTLELGDSALYLCASSLEASGVETQYFGPGTRLLVL.